Listed below are T cell receptor beta chains from one sample, sequenced in a study of CD8 T cells in ankylosing spondylitis. TCRdb itself ran the 5' RACE reads through MiXCR, one entry per CDR3 protein. The repertoire includes about 140,000 distinct CDR3 sequences, 7.5% to 9.5% of them detected once, and under 7.5% sits in the top ten. The sample taken for sequencing was synovial fluid, either unsorted or a sorted T cell fraction (not recorded which). The receptors shown here come from a male donor with ankylosing spondylitis. The CDR3 runs from the conserved cysteine through the conserved F or W. Each record gives: clone size, J gene, V gene, D gene, CDR3 protein, CDR3 DNA. D genes are given only for firm matches. Part of the rows lack a size; the others show once, few, many or a class for expanded clones.

clone size: many; J gene: TRBJ2-1; V gene: TRBV4-2; D gene: TRBD2; CDR3 protein: CASSAGLVDEQFF; CDR3 DNA: TGTGCCAGCAGCGCGGGACTAGTGGATGAGCAGTTCTTC
clone size: many; J gene: TRBJ1-1; V gene: TRBV7-2; D gene: NA; CDR3 protein: CASSFLNTEAFF; CDR3 DNA: TGTGCCAGCAGCTTCCTGAACACTGAAGCTTTCTTT
clone size: many; J gene: TRBJ1-1; V gene: TRBV20-1; D gene: NA; CDR3 protein: CSAPTSDTEAFF; CDR3 DNA: TGCAGTGCTCCAACATCTGACACTGAAGCTTTCTTT
clone size: few; J gene: TRBJ1-5; V gene: TRBV15; D gene: NA; CDR3 protein: CATSRVVGPVGNQPQHF; CDR3 DNA: TGTGCCACCAGCAGAGTAGTGGGACCGGTCGGCAATCAGCCCCAGCATTTT
clone size: many; J gene: TRBJ2-7; V gene: TRBV6-2/TRBV6-3; D gene: NA; CDR3 protein: CASSRFLYEQYF; CDR3 DNA: TGTGCCAGCAGTCGGTTCCTCTACGAGCAGTACTTC
clone size: NA; J gene: TRBJ1-1; V gene: TRBV5-1; D gene: NA; CDR3 protein: CASSLGDSYTEAFF; CDR3 DNA: TGCGCCAGCAGCTTAGGCGACAGCTACACTGAAGCTTTCTTT
clone size: many; J gene: TRBJ1-1; V gene: TRBV5-1; D gene: TRBD1; CDR3 protein: CASSFTGGDTEAFF; CDR3 DNA: TGCGCCAGCAGCTTTACAGGGGGAGACACTGAAGCTTTCTTT
clone size: NA; J gene: TRBJ1-1; V gene: TRBV12-3/TRBV12-4; D gene: NA; CDR3 protein: CASRVGVANTEAFF; CDR3 DNA: TGTGCCAGCAGGGTGGGGGTGGCGAACACTGAAGCTTTCTTT
clone size: NA; J gene: TRBJ2-5; V gene: TRBV7-2; D gene: NA; CDR3 protein: CASSRSQEETQYF; CDR3 DNA: TGTGCCAGCAGCCGAAGCCAAGAAGAGACCCAGTACTTC
clone size: many; J gene: TRBJ2-1; V gene: TRBV28; D gene: TRBD2; CDR3 protein: CASSPLWAGGISSSYNEQFF; CDR3 DNA: TGTGCCAGCAGTCCCCTCTGGGCGGGAGGGATTTCCTCCTCCTACAATGAGCAGTTCTTC
clone size: NA; J gene: TRBJ1-1; V gene: TRBV10-3; D gene: NA; CDR3 protein: CAISASRTEAFF; CDR3 DNA: TGTGCCATCAGTGCCAGTAGGACTGAAGCTTTCTTT
clone size: many; J gene: TRBJ2-1; V gene: TRBV7-3; D gene: NA; CDR3 protein: CASSADRYNEQFF; CDR3 DNA: TGTGCCAGCAGCGCCGACAGATACAATGAGCAGTTCTTC
clone size: few; J gene: TRBJ1-2; V gene: TRBV6-1; D gene: TRBD1; CDR3 protein: CASWKPTATGSYTF; CDR3 DNA: TGTGCCAGCTGGAAACCAACAGCGACAGGGAGCTACACCTTC
clone size: few; J gene: TRBJ2-7; V gene: TRBV7-8; D gene: TRBD1; CDR3 protein: CASSPGQVAHEQYF; CDR3 DNA: TGTGCCAGCAGCCCTGGACAGGTCGCTCACGAGCAGTACTTC
clone size: many; J gene: TRBJ2-4; V gene: TRBV20-1; D gene: NA; CDR3 protein: CSAGTGAAKNIQYF; CDR3 DNA: TGCAGTGCTGGAACAGGAGCAGCCAAAAACATTCAGTACTTC
clone size: NA; J gene: TRBJ1-2; V gene: TRBV20-1; D gene: NA; CDR3 protein: CSASVNGYTF; CDR3 DNA: TGCAGTGCTAGTGTTAATGGCTACACCTTC
clone size: NA; J gene: TRBJ1-1; V gene: TRBV7-2; D gene: NA; CDR3 protein: CASSQEAESEAFF; CDR3 DNA: TGTGCCAGCAGCCAAGAAGCGGAATCTGAAGCTTTCTTT
clone size: few; J gene: TRBJ2-7; V gene: TRBV7-2; D gene: NA; CDR3 protein: CASSPVGSGRSYEQYF; CDR3 DNA: TGTGCCAGCAGCCCCGTGGGGAGCGGGCGCTCCTACGAGCAGTACTTC
clone size: NA; J gene: TRBJ2-7; V gene: TRBV27; D gene: NA; CDR3 protein: CASSGDIPVRQYF; CDR3 DNA: TGTGCCAGCAGTGGGGACATCCCAGTTCGGCAGTACTTC
clone size: NA; J gene: TRBJ1-6; V gene: TRBV3-1; D gene: TRBD1; CDR3 protein: CASSPDRGYSPLHF; CDR3 DNA: TGTGCCAGCAGCCCAGACAGGGGTTATTCACCCCTCCACTTT
clone size: NA; J gene: TRBJ1-1; V gene: TRBV9; D gene: TRBD1; CDR3 protein: CASSGGTGVNTEAFF; CDR3 DNA: TGTGCCAGCAGCGGAGGGACAGGGGTGAACACTGAAGCTTTCTTT
clone size: NA; J gene: TRBJ2-7; V gene: TRBV28; D gene: NA; CDR3 protein: CASSSTPGLLSKSYEQYF; CDR3 DNA: TGTGCCAGCAGTTCCACACCGGGACTGCTCTCTAAATCCTACGAGCAGTACTTC
clone size: many; J gene: TRBJ1-2; V gene: TRBV12-3/TRBV12-4; D gene: NA; CDR3 protein: CASSLVEGDYGYTF; CDR3 DNA: TGTGCCAGCAGTTTAGTAGAGGGGGACTATGGCTACACCTTC
clone size: NA; J gene: TRBJ2-7; V gene: TRBV5-5; D gene: NA; CDR3 protein: CASSPERLSCEQYF; CDR3 DNA: TGTGCCAGCAGCCCTGAACGCCTGTCCTGCGAGCAGTACTTC
clone size: many; J gene: TRBJ2-3; V gene: TRBV5-1; D gene: TRBD2; CDR3 protein: CASSLGLAGSDTQYF; CDR3 DNA: TGCGCCAGCAGCTTGGGGCTAGCGGGGTCAGATACGCAGTATTTT
clone size: NA; J gene: TRBJ2-3; V gene: TRBV2; D gene: NA; CDR3 protein: CASSGVSGDTQYF; CDR3 DNA: TGTGCCAGCAGTGGGGTTAGCGGAGATACGCAGTATTTT
clone size: once; J gene: TRBJ1-2; V gene: TRBV28; D gene: NA; CDR3 protein: CASSGQLAANYGYTF; CDR3 DNA: TGTGCCAGCAGCGGACAGTTAGCAGCTAACTATGGCTACACCTTC
clone size: few; J gene: TRBJ1-1; V gene: TRBV7-2; D gene: NA; CDR3 protein: CASSFRYTEAFF; CDR3 DNA: TGTGCCAGCAGCTTCAGGTACACTGAAGCTTTCTTT
clone size: many; J gene: TRBJ1-5; V gene: TRBV4-3; D gene: NA; CDR3 protein: CASSPSPDGFNQPQHF; CDR3 DNA: TGCGCCAGCAGCCCAAGTCCGGACGGCTTTAATCAGCCCCAGCATTTT
clone size: many; J gene: TRBJ2-3; V gene: TRBV5-1; D gene: TRBD1; CDR3 protein: CASARDRVGDTQYF; CDR3 DNA: TGCGCCAGCGCCCGGGACAGGGTCGGGGATACGCAGTATTTT
clone size: NA; J gene: TRBJ1-1; V gene: TRBV6-1; D gene: TRBD1; CDR3 protein: CASSDPGQGPEAFF; CDR3 DNA: TGTGCCAGCAGTGATCCGGGACAGGGACCTGAAGCTTTCTTT
clone size: many; J gene: TRBJ2-7; V gene: TRBV5-1; D gene: NA; CDR3 protein: CASSYRTSYEQYF; CDR3 DNA: TGCGCCAGCAGCTACCGGACCAGCTACGAGCAGTACTTC
clone size: few; J gene: TRBJ2-5; V gene: TRBV19; D gene: TRBD2; CDR3 protein: CASSRSGGLQETQYF; CDR3 DNA: TGTGCCAGTAGTCGTAGCGGGGGCTTACAAGAGACCCAGTACTTC
clone size: few; J gene: TRBJ2-3; V gene: TRBV4-2; D gene: NA; CDR3 protein: CASSQDRSRAEDTQYF; CDR3 DNA: TGTGCCAGCAGCCAAGATCGGTCGAGAGCTGAAGATACGCAGTATTTT
clone size: many; J gene: TRBJ2-2; V gene: TRBV9; D gene: NA; CDR3 protein: CASSVVPGTGELFF; CDR3 DNA: TGTGCCAGCAGCGTAGTTCCAGGAACCGGGGAGCTGTTTTTT
clone size: many; J gene: TRBJ1-2; V gene: TRBV29-1; D gene: NA; CDR3 protein: CSVGFYRGVDYGYTF; CDR3 DNA: TGCAGCGTTGGGTTTTATAGGGGAGTAGACTATGGCTACACCTTC
clone size: NA; J gene: TRBJ1-1; V gene: TRBV12-3/TRBV12-4; D gene: NA; CDR3 protein: CASGNWGRGTEAFF; CDR3 DNA: TGTGCCAGCGGTAACTGGGGGCGGGGCACTGAAGCTTTCTTT
clone size: many; J gene: TRBJ2-2; V gene: TRBV6-2/TRBV6-3; D gene: NA; CDR3 protein: CASSYASTVTGELFF; CDR3 DNA: TGTGCCAGCAGTTACGCCTCGACTGTCACCGGGGAGCTGTTTTTT
clone size: many; J gene: TRBJ1-2; V gene: TRBV3-1; D gene: NA; CDR3 protein: CASSQLWGAGGYTF; CDR3 DNA: TGTGCCAGCAGCCAGCTTTGGGGGGCAGGAGGCTACACCTTC
clone size: many; J gene: TRBJ1-1; V gene: TRBV20-1; D gene: TRBD1; CDR3 protein: CSAPRQGAVSGTEAFF; CDR3 DNA: TGCAGTGCTCCGAGACAGGGGGCGGTAAGTGGCACTGAAGCTTTCTTT
clone size: many; J gene: TRBJ2-1; V gene: TRBV20-1; D gene: TRBD2; CDR3 protein: CSAREGAGRAEQFF; CDR3 DNA: TGCAGTGCTAGAGAAGGAGCGGGGAGGGCTGAGCAGTTCTTC
clone size: many; J gene: TRBJ2-1; V gene: TRBV14; D gene: TRBD2; CDR3 protein: CASSPRLAGGLREQFF; CDR3 DNA: TGTGCCAGCAGCCCCCGACTAGCGGGAGGGCTGCGGGAGCAGTTCTTC
clone size: many; J gene: TRBJ2-3; V gene: TRBV28; D gene: TRBD1; CDR3 protein: CASSLYTGGYTDTQYF; CDR3 DNA: TGTGCCAGCAGTTTATATACAGGGGGCTACACAGATACGCAGTATTTT
clone size: NA; J gene: TRBJ2-7; V gene: TRBV6-1; D gene: TRBD1; CDR3 protein: CASREPGGRYEQYF; CDR3 DNA: TGTGCCAGCAGGGAACCAGGGGGTAGGTACGAGCAGTACTTC
clone size: many; J gene: TRBJ1-3; V gene: TRBV15; D gene: NA; CDR3 protein: CATSGVTDTIYF; CDR3 DNA: TGTGCCACCAGCGGCGTAACGGACACCATATATTTT
clone size: NA; J gene: TRBJ1-2; V gene: TRBV24-1; D gene: NA; CDR3 protein: CATSDPLDNYYGYTF; CDR3 DNA: TGTGCCACCAGTGATCCCTTGGACAACTACTATGGCTACACCTTC
clone size: many; J gene: TRBJ2-5; V gene: TRBV7-8; D gene: NA; CDR3 protein: CASSLVGPETQYF; CDR3 DNA: TGTGCCAGCAGCCTCGTGGGTCCAGAGACCCAGTACTTC
clone size: few; J gene: TRBJ1-3; V gene: TRBV20-1; D gene: NA; CDR3 protein: CSARGARTFGNTIYF; CDR3 DNA: TGCAGTGCTAGGGGAGCCCGGACCTTCGGAAACACCATATATTTT
clone size: few; J gene: TRBJ2-3; V gene: TRBV6-1; D gene: TRBD2; CDR3 protein: CASSPRTSATDTQYF; CDR3 DNA: TGTGCCAGCAGCCCTCGGACTAGCGCGACAGATACGCAGTATTTT
clone size: NA; J gene: TRBJ2-5; V gene: TRBV7-2; D gene: NA; CDR3 protein: CASSLSTAETQYF; CDR3 DNA: TGTGCCAGCAGCTTATCGACAGCAGAGACCCAGTACTTC
clone size: NA; J gene: TRBJ2-2; V gene: TRBV10-3; D gene: TRBD2; CDR3 protein: CAISLGLRGSHTGELFF; CDR3 DNA: TGTGCCATCAGCCTCGGGCTCCGCGGGAGCCACACCGGGGAGCTGTTTTTT
clone size: many; J gene: TRBJ1-1; V gene: TRBV12-3/TRBV12-4; D gene: NA; CDR3 protein: CASSWGDVVGGTEAFF; CDR3 DNA: TGTGCCAGCAGTTGGGGGGACGTTGTCGGGGGAACTGAAGCTTTCTTT
clone size: NA; J gene: TRBJ1-2; V gene: TRBV10-3; D gene: TRBD1; CDR3 protein: CAISGGQDYGYTF; CDR3 DNA: TGTGCCATCAGTGGCGGACAGGACTATGGCTACACCTTC